The rows below give T cell receptor beta chains drawn from one sample of a study of T-cell reconstitution after alpha-beta-depleted transplantation in children. TCRdb fed the PCR reads into MiXCR, producing one record per CDR3 protein. The profile shows almost 500,000 distinct CDR3 sequences, roughly a tenth of them singletons. The material sequenced was PBMCs, taken before TCRalphabeta/CD19-depleted stem cell transplant. The receptor source for this set is a child under 10 years old with inherited bone marrow failure, due to receive a stem cell transplant. CDR3s include the opening cysteine and the closing phenylalanine or tryptophan. A D gene is named only where the DNA matches it firmly. Clone size appears in some rows only: once, few, many, or a class for an expanded clone.

V	size	D	J	CDR3	DNA
TRBV12-3/TRBV12-4	many	-	TRBJ2-5	CASSQVGTQYF	TGTGCCAGCAGCCAGGTTGGGACCCAGTACTTC
TRBV4-3	few	-	TRBJ2-1	CASSQEFGAEQFF	TGCGCCAGCAGCCAAGAATTCGGGGCTGAGCAGTTCTTC
TRBV11-2	few	-	TRBJ2-7	CASSLEVIMEQYF	TGTGCCAGCAGCTTAGAGGTAATAATGGAGCAGTACTTC
TRBV6-2/TRBV6-3	many	-	TRBJ2-1	CASSYLGESSYNEQFF	TGTGCCAGCAGTTACCTTGGGGAAAGCTCCTACAATGAGCAGTTCTTC
TRBV7-9	few	TRBD2	TRBJ2-2	CASSLGLAPNTGELFF	TGTGCCAGCAGCCTAGGACTAGCGCCTAACACCGGGGAGCTGTTTTTT
TRBV11-1	-	TRBD1	TRBJ2-3	CASSLPDRGGLGITDTQYF	TGTGCCAGCAGCTTGCCGGACAGGGGAGGACTAGGCATTACAGATACGCAGTATTTT
TRBV6-1	many	-	TRBJ1-5	CASSPSPGGNQPQHF	TGTGCCAGCAGTCCTAGCCCTGGAGGCAATCAGCCCCAGCATTTT
TRBV15	many	-	TRBJ2-3	CATSRATLRTDTQYF	TGTGCCACCAGCAGGGCTACCCTTCGCACAGATACGCAGTATTTT
TRBV7-2	many	-	TRBJ1-5	CASSFRRGTDSNQPQHF	TGTGCCAGCAGCTTTAGGAGGGGGACGGATAGCAATCAGCCCCAGCATTTT
TRBV7-2	few	-	TRBJ2-5	CASSLDGGSEGTQYF	TGTGCCAGCAGCTTAGACGGGGGAAGCGAAGGGACCCAGTACTTC
TRBV20-1	many	-	TRBJ2-1	CSARGLALYNEQFF	TGCAGTGCTAGGGGCCTAGCCCTTTACAATGAGCAGTTCTTC
TRBV14	many	-	TRBJ2-7	CASSQDLGALYEQYF	TGTGCCAGCAGCCAAGATTTGGGAGCCCTCTACGAGCAGTACTTC
TRBV7-6	many	TRBD1	TRBJ1-6	CASSSRQGSSPLHF	TGTGCCAGCAGCTCGCGACAGGGGTCTTCACCCCTCCACTTT
TRBV6-1	-	TRBD2	TRBJ2-1	CASSGETSGRANWWNEQFF	TGTGCCAGCAGTGGGGAAACTAGCGGGAGGGCGAATTGGTGGAATGAGCAGTTCTTC
TRBV5-1	many	-	TRBJ2-5	CASSLAPDETQYF	TGCGCCAGCAGCTTGGCCCCGGATGAGACCCAGTACTTC
TRBV5-1	many	-	TRBJ2-1	CASSLTDRGTYNEQFF	TGCGCCAGCAGCTTGACGGACCGGGGGACCTACAATGAGCAGTTCTTC
TRBV20-1	few	-	TRBJ2-5	CRVPGQGETQYF	TGCAGGGTTCCGGGTCAAGGGGAGACCCAGTACTTC
TRBV4-3	many	-	TRBJ2-7	CASSQGTLTYEQYF	TGCGCCAGCAGCCAAGGGACACTAACCTACGAGCAGTACTTC
TRBV21-1	many	-	TRBJ2-3	CASSKGDSGPSTDTQYF	TGTGCCAGCAGCAAAGGGGACAGCGGACCTAGCACAGATACGCAGTATTTT
TRBV5-1	many	TRBD2	TRBJ2-1	CASSLRTSPNPSNEQFF	TGCGCCAGCAGCCTCAGGACTAGTCCAAATCCAAGCAATGAGCAGTTCTTC
TRBV7-2	many	TRBD2	TRBJ2-7	CASRRSGRWYEQYF	TGTGCCAGCAGGCGTAGCGGGAGGTGGTACGAGCAGTACTTC
TRBV29-1	many	-	TRBJ2-7	CSARPAHSYEQYF	TGCAGCGCTAGACCCGCTCACTCCTACGAGCAGTACTTC